These T cell receptor beta chains were read from a single sample in a study of blood T cell repertoires in COVID-19. TCRdb keeps only in-frame clones here, not all; method: immunoSEQ multiplex PCR. Seen here are approximately 140,000 clones, approximately 86% observed once, and the top ten hold about 4.2%. The material sequenced was peripheral blood. The origin of the receptors is an older woman with active or convalescent COVID-19. Both conserved end residues are part of each CDR3. Fields, in order: J gene, V gene, clone size, D gene, CDR3 DNA, CDR3 protein. The D gene is left open where the match is weak. The listing skips clone size in some rows; elsewhere it reads once, few, many or a size class.

TRBJ1-2 | TRBV6-2/TRBV6-3 | - | TRBD1 | TGTGCCAGCAGCCCGGACAGGGACTATGGCTACACCTTC | CASSPDRDYGYTF
TRBJ1-4 | TRBV18 | - | - | TGTGCCAGCTCACCGGAGGTAACTAATGAAAAACTGTTTTTT | CASSPEVTNEKLFF
TRBJ2-2 | TRBV25-1 | - | - | TGTGCCAGCAGTGAATGGGGTCGGGCAGGAGGCGGGGAGCTGTTTTTT | CASSEWGRAGGGELFF
TRBJ1-6 | TRBV3-1/TRBV3-2 | - | - | TGTGCCAGCACCCTAGGAGGGCAAAGAGATAATTCACCCCTCCACTTT | CASTLGGQRDNSPLHF
TRBJ1-1 | TRBV30 | - | TRBD1 | TGTGCCTGGACCGGGACAGGGTACACTGAAGCTTTCTTT | CAWTGTGYTEAFF
TRBJ1-2 | TRBV4-3 | - | - | TGCGCCAGCAGCCAAGATCTCGGTCTCAACTATGGCTACACCTTC | CASSQDLGLNYGYTF
TRBJ1-1 | TRBV11-2 | - | - | TGTGCCAGCAGCTTAGATCAGGGAACTGAAGCTTTCTTT | CASSLDQGTEAFF
TRBJ1-4 | TRBV19 | - | - | TGTGCCAGTAATCAGGGGTCCGGTGAAAAACTGTTTTTT | CASNQGSGEKLFF
TRBJ2-5 | TRBV7-7 | - | - | TGTGCTAGCAGCCAGAACCCCTTACCAGCGGGAGAGACCCAGTACTTC | CASSQNPLPAGETQYF
TRBJ1-1 | TRBV11-3 | few | - | TGTGCCAGCAGCTTAGACGGCACTGAAGCTTTCTTT | CASSLDGTEAFF
TRBJ1-4 | TRBV27 | once | - | TGTGCCAGCAGTTTATCCCGACATGAAACTAATGAAAAACTGTTTTTT | CASSLSRHETNEKLFF
TRBJ2-5 | TRBV6-5 | - | - | TGTGCCAGCAGTTATTACGGGAGACAGCAAGAGACCCAGTACTTC | CASSYYGRQQETQYF
TRBJ1-1 | TRBV5-1 | - | TRBD1 | TGCGCCAGCAGCCCCATGAAGACAGGGGGGTGGGCTGCGAACACTGAAGCTTTCTTT | CASSPMKTGGWAANTEAFF
TRBJ2-7 | TRBV25-1 | once | - | TGTGCCAGCAGTGAAGTAGGGAGCTACGAGCAGTACTTC | CASSEVGSYEQYF
TRBJ2-3 | TRBV3-1/TRBV3-2 | - | - | TGTGCCAGCAGCCAGGTCTACTATAGTGGCACAGATACGCAGTATTTT | CASSQVYYSGTDTQYF
TRBJ1-4 | TRBV4-1 | - | TRBD1 | TGCGCCAGCAGCCAAGTTCAGGGGGCTGATGAAAAACTGTTTTTT | CASSQVQGADEKLFF
TRBJ1-2 | TRBV28 | - | - | TGTGCCAGCAGAGTCGGGGCAGGGGACTATGGCTACACCTTC | CASRVGAGDYGYTF
TRBJ2-1 | TRBV6-4 | - | TRBD2 | TGTGCCAGCAGTGCCATTAGCGGGGTTATGAGTGAGCAGTTCTTC | CASSAISGVMSEQFF
TRBJ2-2 | TRBV3-1/TRBV3-2 | few | TRBD2 | TGTGCCAGCAGCCAAGGGACTAGCGCCCTAGTGAACACCGGGGAGCTGTTTTTT | CASSQGTSALVNTGELFF
TRBJ2-5 | TRBV5-8 | - | - | TGTGCCAGCAGTCTCGACACCAAACAAGAGACCCAGTACTTC | CASSLDTKQETQYF
TRBJ1-5 | TRBV15 | few | - | TGTGCCACCAGCAGAGATGTGGCGGGCAGAGGACAGCCCCAGCATTTT | CATSRDVAGRGQPQHF
TRBJ2-7 | TRBV18 | - | - | TGTGCCAGCTCACCTTACATAAACAGTTACGAGCAGTACTTC | CASSPYINSYEQYF
TRBJ2-7 | TRBV4-1 | - | TRBD2 | TGCGCCAGCAGCCACCAGCTAGCGGGGGGCTTCTACGAGCAGTACTTC | CASSHQLAGGFYEQYF
TRBJ2-1 | TRBV5-6 | - | - | TGTGCCAGCAGATTGGGTTCTAGGACTGGTGCCAATGAGCAGTTCTTC | CASRLGSRTGANEQFF
TRBJ1-1 | TRBV5-5 | - | - | TGTGCCAGCAGCTTTGGGTGGACAAACACTGAAGCTTTCTTT | CASSFGWTNTEAFF
TRBJ1-6 | TRBV7-2 | - | TRBD1 | TGTGCCAGCAGTGCCGGGACAGCAAATTCACCCCTCCACTTT | CASSAGTANSPLHF
TRBJ1-3 | TRBV11-2 | once | TRBD1 | TGTGCCAGCAGCGGGACAGGGAACTCTGGAAACACCATATATTTT | CASSGTGNSGNTIYF
TRBJ2-4 | TRBV29-1 | - | - | TGCAGCGTTCGCTCGGGAAACATTCAGTACTTC | CSVRSGNIQYF
TRBJ1-2 | TRBV5-6 | once | - | TGTGCCAGCAACCTCCAGAACTATGGCTACACCTTC | CASNLQNYGYTF
TRBJ1-5 | TRBV3-1/TRBV3-2 | - | TRBD1 | TGTGCCAGCAGCCGGGGACAGTACAATCAGCCCCAGCATTTT | CASSRGQYNQPQHF
TRBJ2-5 | TRBV15 | - | - | TGTGCCACCAGCAGAGGAATAGGGGCAGGGGAGACCCAGTACTTC | CATSRGIGAGETQYF
TRBJ1-5 | TRBV7-8 | - | TRBD1 | TGTGCCAGCAGCTTATCAGGGGGACAGGTGAATCAGCCCCAGCATTTT | CASSLSGGQVNQPQHF
TRBJ2-7 | TRBV18 | many | TRBD1 | TGTGCCAGCTCACCCCGGGACAGCTCCTACGAGCAGTACTTC | CASSPRDSSYEQYF